One T cell receptor (beta chain) is described in this entry. The CDR3 sequence is 14 residues long. Germline CDR1 reads KGHSH; CDR2 reads LQKENI. Trimming left V 3 bases short and J 7 bases short, with 12 bases between. Both 60 Vbeta primers and 13 Jbeta primers went into the PCR. Measured with immunoSEQ multiplex PCR; TCRdb has only the in-frame clones, and not every one. The sample yields 100,000 to 150,000 clones, about four fifths seen once. The data originate from a study of cytomegalovirus exposure and HLA in healthy donors. The TCR was taken from a male donor in good health and CMV-seronegative. Source material: PBMCs. The V call is TRBV18, the J call TRBJ2-2; D perhaps matches TRBD1 (6 bases). The CDR3 loop reads CASSPRGSYGELFF. The DNA for the CDR3 is TGTGCCAGCTCACCGAGGGGGAGTTACGGGGAGCTGTTTTTT.